Below, 20 T cell receptor beta chains from the same sample are listed, as sequenced in a study of blood T cell repertoires in COVID-19. The method was immunoSEQ multiplex PCR; TCRdb's version includes in-frame clones alone and lacks a portion of them. Found here are approximately 100,000 clones, about 86% of them singletons; the top ten hold 2.7%. The sequenced sample consisted of PBMCs or T cells enriched from blood (not recorded which). The receptors were gathered from a woman between 45 and 65 years old who had recovered from COVID-19.

V gene TRBV27 combines with J gene TRBJ2-2; possibly TRBD1 for D (7 bases). The CDR3 is made up of 18 amino acids. Germline V gene data show CDR1 as MNHEY and CDR2 as SMNVEV (reference sequence). V was trimmed by 7 bases and J by 0 bases, leaving 21 bases between them. The CDR3: CASTPRMGGTANTGELFF. The CDR3 DNA reads as TGTGCCAGCACCCCTCGGATGGGCGGGACAGCGAACACCGGGGAGCTGTTTTTT.

This chain connects TRBV9 to TRBJ1-3; tentative D call: TRBD1 (5 bases). V lost 2 bases and J lost 4, with 10 bases in between. The CDR3 has 14 residues. CDR1 and CDR2 (germline): SGDLS, YYNGEE. The CDR3 loop is CASSVQGIGNTIYF. In DNA form, the CDR3 reads TGTGCCAGCAGCGTCCAGGGAATAGGAAACACCATATATTTT. The whole variable domain, filled in from reference TRBV9 and TRBJ1-3, reads DSGVTQTPKHLITATGQRVTLRCSPRSGDLSVYWYQQSLDQGLQFLIQYYNGEERAKGNILERFSAQQFPDLHSELNLSSLELGDSALYFCASSVQGIGNTIYFGEGSWLTVV.

The chain links TRBV27 to TRBJ2-7; 12 bases match TRBD1. The CDR3 covers 18 residues. Losses at the gene ends were 8 bases for V and 7 bases for J; bases not matched to a gene: 21. CDR1 MNHEY and CDR2 SMNVEV come from the germline V gene (reference sequence). The chain's CDR3 is CASGDRDRGRTPIGEQYF. The CDR3 DNA sequence: TGTGCCAGCGGGGACCGGGACAGGGGGCGGACCCCGATTGGGGAGCAGTACTTC.

V is TRBV19 and J is TRBJ2-7; 9 bases are shared with TRBD1. Trimming removed 4 bases from V and 6 bases from J; junction bases left unmatched: 10. The germline CDR1 and CDR2 sequences are LNHDA and SQIVND (reference sequence). The CDR3 is made up of 15 amino acids. CDR3 amino acids: CASSNRQGGSGEQYF. The CDR3 DNA is TGTGCCAGTAGTAACCGACAGGGGGGATCTGGCGAGCAGTACTTC.

The chain's CDR3 is CASSIAGDSGNTIYF. The CDR3 DNA sequence: TGTGCCAGCAGCATTGCAGGGGACTCTGGAAACACCATATATTTT. The V and J genes are TRBV21-1 and TRBJ1-3; the table gives TRBD1 as D, unverified against the DNA. TRBV21-1 is annotated as a pseudogene. This CDR3 region has 15 residues.

Comment on this clone: One end of the junction fails to match germline, which may point to a read error. The chain is built from TRBV28 and TRBJ1-5; 7 bases map to TRBD1. Germline V gives CDR1 MDHEN, CDR2 SYDVKM. CDR3 length: 16 amino acids. CDR3 in DNA: TGTGCCAGCAGTCTATGGGACAGTGGAGCGAATCAGCCCCAGCATTTT. This sequence encodes CASSLWDSGANQPQHF. Full variable domain (remainder filled in from reference TRBV28 and TRBJ1-5): DVKVTQSSRYLVKRTGEKVFLECVQDMDHENMFWYRQDPGLGLRLIYFSYDVKMKEKGDIPEGYSVSREKKERFSLILESASTNQTSMYLCASSLWDSGANQPQHFGDGTRLSIL.

The genes are TRBV19 and TRBJ2-7; D perhaps matches TRBD1 (5 bases). CDR1 is LNHDA and CDR2 is SQIVND in the germline V gene (reference sequence). V was clipped by 3 bases and J by 5 bases, with 14 bases between them. The CDR3 covers 14 residues. The CDR3 sequence: CASSISGAHNEQYF. The CDR3 coding sequence is TGTGCCAGTAGTATCTCTGGGGCTCATAACGAGCAGTACTTC.

The V gene is TRBV12-3 or TRBV12-4, the J gene TRBJ1-5; no definite D call. The CDR3 has 11 residues. V gave up 3 bases and J gave up 7 bases, with 4 bases separating them. CDR3 protein: CASSLGQPQHF. CDR3 bases: TGTGCCAGCAGTTTGGGCCAGCCCCAGCATTTT.

This rearrangement joins TRBV2 to TRBJ1-1; tentatively, D is TRBD1 (6 bases). The CDR3 covers 11 residues. Per the germline V gene, CDR1 is SNHLY and CDR2 is FYNNEI. Trimming took 3 bases from V and 9 from J, leaving 8 bases between them. The CDR3 spells CASSETGKAFF. Here the CDR3 DNA reads TGTGCCAGCAGTGAGACAGGAAAAGCTTTCTTT.

V gene TRBV29-1 combines with J gene TRBJ2-3; TRBD2 agrees at 15 bases. This CDR3 has 18 residues. Trimming cost V 4 bases and J 1 base; bases outside gene matches: 9. Germline CDR1 reads SQVTM; CDR2 reads ANQGSEA. CDR3 in DNA: TGCAGCGTTGGGGGACTAGCGGGAGGAAGTGTCGGCACAGATACGCAGTATTTT. It specifies CSVGGLAGGSVGTDTQYF.

The chain uses TRBV30 and TRBJ1-4, with a tentative D call TRBD1 (5 bases). The V and J ends lost 0 bases and 8 bases respectively, with 16 bases between them. Germline-derived CDR1 and CDR2 are GTSNPN and SVGIG (reference sequence). There are 15 residues in the CDR3. The CDR3 DNA reads TGTGCCTGGAGTGTTGGAGGGGTTGGAGGAGAAAAACTGTTTTTT. This translates into CAWSVGGVGGEKLFF.

This clone was seen more than once but under ten times. This chain joins TRBV5-4 and TRBJ1-4; no clear D gene. The CDR3 has 13 residues. The germline CDR1 and CDR2 sequences are SGHNT and YYREEE (reference sequence). Trimming removed 2 bases at V and 11 bases at J, with 13 bases between. This CDR3 reads CASSLRGSEKLFF. The CDR3 nucleotides read TGTGCCAGCAGCTTAAGAGGGTCGGAGAAACTGTTTTTT.

The gene calls are TRBV7-9 and TRBJ1-2, with 7 nucleotides matching TRBD1. Germline V gene data show CDR1 as SEHNR and CDR2 as FQNEAQ (reference sequence). The J segment lost 7 bases and the V segment lost 5 bases, leaving 1 base of the junction unmatched. This CDR3 has 11 residues. CDR3 region: CASSQGGGYTF. The CDR3 DNA is TGTGCCAGCAGCCAGGGGGGTGGCTACACCTTC.

The V and J genes are TRBV4-1 and TRBJ2-7, with 10 bases identical to TRBD1. Germline V gives CDR1 MGHRA, CDR2 YSYEKL. The CDR3 loop spans 15 amino acids. The V segment lost 3 bases and the J segment 8 bases; nucleotides outside the gene matches: 10. The CDR3 loop reads CASSQDRDRGYKQYF. The DNA of the CDR3 is TGCGCCAGCAGCCAGGACCGGGACAGGGGATATAAGCAGTACTTC.

The chain combines TRBV7-6 with TRBJ2-5, with TRBD1 matching 7 bases. Germline V gives CDR1 SGHVS, CDR2 FNYEAQ. This CDR3 comprises 13 residues. The ends lost 5 bases at V and 2 bases at J; junction bases unmatched: 2. Here the CDR3 DNA reads TGTGCCAGCAGCACGGACAGGCAAGAGACCCAGTACTTC. It translates to CASSTDRQETQYF.

V is TRBV19 and J is TRBJ2-5; 14 bases match TRBD2. CDR1 LNHDA and CDR2 SQIVND come from the germline V gene (reference sequence). The CDR3 runs to 16 residues. After removal of 5 bases from V and 5 bases from J, the junction contained 7 bases not matched to a gene. This CDR3 is CASSLGLAGDAETQYF. The DNA of the CDR3 is TGTGCCAGTAGTCTGGGACTAGCGGGAGATGCGGAGACCCAGTACTTC.

The chain is built from TRBV6-1 and TRBJ2-2; 11 bases are a match to TRBD1. Germline V gene data show CDR1 as MNHNS and CDR2 as SASEGT. V trimming: 1 base; J trimming: 6 bases; junction bases outside the gene matches: 1. The CDR3 totals 15 residues. In DNA form, the CDR3 reads TGTGCCAGCAGTGAAGAGGGACAGGGGGCCGGGGAGCTGTTTTTT. It yields the protein CASSEEGQGAGELFF.

The rearrangement uses TRBV28 and TRBJ2-7; TRBD2 matches at 10 bases. Looked up from germline, CDR1 is MDHEN and CDR2 is SYDVKM. The CDR3 extends over 14 amino acids. Trimming removed 5 bases from V and 6 bases from J; junction bases left unmatched: 7. CDR3 bases: TGTGCCAGCAGTCCGGTCAGCGGGAGGGTCGAGCAGTACTTC. Protein: CASSPVSGRVEQYF.

The chain has TRBV5-1 and TRBJ2-3, with D tentatively TRBD2 (6 bases). V was shortened by 3 bases and J by 2 bases, with 10 bases between the two germline ends. This CDR3 spans 14 amino acids. Per germline, CDR1 SGHRS and CDR2 YFSETQ. CDR3 protein: CASSWGVNTDTQYF. The DNA of the CDR3 is TGCGCCAGCAGCTGGGGGGTAAACACAGATACGCAGTATTTT.

This clone came up once. The chain employs TRBV5-6 and TRBJ2-1, with 9 bases fitting TRBD1. Trimming removed 0 bases from V and 4 bases from J; junction bases left unmatched: 2. Germline CDR1 is SGHDT and CDR2 is YYEEEE. The CDR3 is 15 amino acids. The CDR3 region is CASSLGTGVYNEQFF. CDR3 bases: TGTGCCAGCAGCTTGGGGACAGGGGTGTACAATGAGCAGTTCTTC. The whole variable domain, remainder taken from reference TRBV5-6 and TRBJ2-1, is DAGVTQSPTHLIKTRGQQVTLRCSPKSGHDTVSWYQQALGQGPQFIFQYYEEEERQRGNFPDRFSGHQFPNYSSELNVNALLLGDSALYLCASSLGTGVYNEQFFGPGTRLTVL.